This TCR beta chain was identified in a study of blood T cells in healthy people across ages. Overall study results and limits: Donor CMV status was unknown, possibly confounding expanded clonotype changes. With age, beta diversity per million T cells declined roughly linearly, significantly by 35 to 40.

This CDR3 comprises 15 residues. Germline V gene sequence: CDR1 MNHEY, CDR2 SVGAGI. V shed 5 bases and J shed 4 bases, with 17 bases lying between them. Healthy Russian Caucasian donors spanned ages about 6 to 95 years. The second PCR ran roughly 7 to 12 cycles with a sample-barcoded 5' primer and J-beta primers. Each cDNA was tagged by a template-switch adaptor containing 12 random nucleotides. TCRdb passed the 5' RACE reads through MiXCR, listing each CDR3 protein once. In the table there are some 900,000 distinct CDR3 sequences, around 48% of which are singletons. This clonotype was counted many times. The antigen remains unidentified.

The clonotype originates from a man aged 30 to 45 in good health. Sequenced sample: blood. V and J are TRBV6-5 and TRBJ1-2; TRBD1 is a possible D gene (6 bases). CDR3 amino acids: CASSRKQGAGYGYTF. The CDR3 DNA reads TGTGCCAGCAGTAGAAAACAGGGAGCGGGCTATGGCTACACCTTC.